The source of this T cell receptor beta chain is a study of shared clonotypes between healthy human individuals. Findings and caveats of the study: What limited the represented genetic and exposure-history diversity was the small number of donors. Sampling covered blood only; tissue repertoires likely differ. Estimated richness values were generally larger in naive subsets than in memory subsets.

At deep level, the assay was performed. The table came from immunoSEQ multiplex PCR; TCRdb's copy has only in-frame clones and leaves some out. The sample lists 2 million to 2.5 million clones; approximately 90% were seen once. Notes on this clone: The target antigen is unknown.

The germline CDR1 and CDR2 sequences are WNHNN and SYGVQD (reference sequence). Trimming removed 8 bases from V and 7 bases from J, with 21 bases in between. The CDR3 has 15 residues. The rearrangement uses TRBV10-1 and TRBJ2-1; D is possibly TRBD2 (5 bases). The sequence was collected from a young man in good health. Some clones in this sample may be carry-over from other donors' samples. Sequencing used naive CD4+ T cells from PBMCs. Indicated subset: CD45RA+ positively selected. In DNA form, the CDR3 reads TGCGCCAGCGCTACGGGTTCGGGATGGCAGAATGAGCAGTTCTTC. Protein: CASATGSGWQNEQFF.